The rows below give T cell receptor beta chains drawn from one sample of a study of OX40 agonist ivuxolimab in advanced cancers. Profiling relied on immunoSEQ multiplex PCR, and the TCRdb table lists in-frame clones only, not all of them. The sample lists some 80,000 clones, 84% occurring once. The sample here was CD4+ or CD8+ T cells sorted from blood, taken in a trial of the OX40 agonist ivuxolimab. Receptors originate from an adult with an advanced solid tumor such as melanoma, head and neck, liver or kidney cancer. Each CDR3 is given with its conserved first and last residue. The order of the fields is V gene, J gene, D gene, clone size, CDR3 DNA, CDR3 protein. The D gene is left open where the match is weak. Clone size is shown for a subset of rows, as once, few, many or a class of expanded clone.

TRBV9,TRBJ1-2,.,few,TGTGCCAGCAGCGAGTCCACCGGGACTCTCTATGGCTACACCTTC,CASSESTGTLYGYTF
TRBV25-1,TRBJ2-6,.,once,TGTGCCAGCAGTCGGCATAACGGGGCCAACGTCCTGACTTTC,CASSRHNGANVLTF
TRBV6-6,TRBJ1-1,TRBD1,few,TGTGCCAGCAGTCTGGACAGGGTCGTTGAAGCTTTCTTT,CASSLDRVVEAFF
TRBV30,TRBJ1-5,.,.,TGTGCCTGGAGTACAAACCCCTCTTTACAGGGACCCAATCAGCCCCAGCATTTT,CAWSTNPSLQGPNQPQHF
TRBV9,TRBJ1-2,.,.,TGTGCCAGCAGCTCTTGGACAGACAACTATGGCTACACCTTC,CASSSWTDNYGYTF
TRBV5-5,TRBJ1-2,TRBD1,few,TGTGCCAGCAGCTTGACAGGGGTTAACTATGGCTACACCTTC,CASSLTGVNYGYTF
TRBV5-1,TRBJ2-3,TRBD2,.,TGCGCCAGCAGCTTGACTAGCGGGAGAATGGTAGATACGCAGTATTTT,CASSLTSGRMVDTQYF
TRBV4-3,TRBJ1-1,.,.,TGCGCCAGCAGCCAAGGGGTTCGTTCAGGGAGGACTGAAGCTTTCTTT,CASSQGVRSGRTEAFF
TRBV5-4,TRBJ1-4,TRBD1,.,TGTGCCAGCAGCTTAAGGGACAGGGGTGATGAAAAACTGTTTTTT,CASSLRDRGDEKLFF
TRBV28,TRBJ2-5,.,once,TGTGCCAGCAGTCCTCTGGCGGGGAGGTACCAAGAGACCCAGTACTTC,CASSPLAGRYQETQYF